The clone carrying this T cell receptor (beta chain) was seen at least ten times. This entry is derived from a study of T-cell reconstitution after alpha-beta-depleted transplantation in children. Unique molecular identifiers featured in how the TCRbeta library was prepared. TCRdb passed the PCR reads through MiXCR, listing each CDR3 protein once. The table lists about 600,000 distinct CDR3 sequences, roughly a tenth of them singletons. Germline assignment: CDR1 DFQATT and CDR2 SNEGSKA (reference sequence). CDR3 length: 15 amino acids. Trimming at V came to 1 base and at J to 4 bases, leaving 4 bases not matched to a gene.

V is TRBV20-1 and J is TRBJ2-6; 7 positions agree with TRBD1. The sequence was collected from a human donor who donated a stem cell graft to a child with acute myeloid leukemia. Specimen: PBMCs from the stem cell graft donor, collected from the stem cell graft. The CDR3 DNA follows: TGCAGTGCTAGAGGGGGGACAGCCGGGGCCAACGTCCTGACTTTC. This translates into CSARGGTAGANVLTF.